The T cell receptor beta chain under discussion was sequenced for a study of cytomegalovirus exposure and HLA in healthy donors. Study information: A prior study identified over 100 million unique TCR beta sequences from some 180 million T cells. Genotyping of 400 or so donors showed that around 86% belonged to the Caucasian-associated ancestry cluster. Points from the study as a whole: Association of a missense DCLRE1C variant with TCR beta V- and J-gene trimming was reported in a later analysis. In an earlier analysis, about 87% or about 30%: the productive usage of most TCR beta V segments.

The germline V gene encodes CDR1 LGHNA and CDR2 YSLEER. The CDR3 runs 15 residues. Germline trimming cut 1 base from V and 0 bases from J; bases unmatched to any gene: 0. This clone was detected only once. What it binds is unknown. Primers: 60 Vbeta forward and 13 Jbeta reverse. Method: immunoSEQ multiplex PCR; TCRdb's copy keeps in-frame clones and lacks some. The repertoire holds 150,000 to 200,000 clones, with 84% as singletons. The sample comprised PBMCs. This chain joins TRBV4-3 and TRBJ2-7, with 10 bases identical to TRBD1. This receptor was identified in a boy younger than 18 in good health and CMV-seronegative. The CDR3 DNA reads as TGCGCCAGCAGCCAAGGACAGGGGGCCTCCTACGAGCAGTACTTC. It yields the protein CASSQGQGASYEQYF.